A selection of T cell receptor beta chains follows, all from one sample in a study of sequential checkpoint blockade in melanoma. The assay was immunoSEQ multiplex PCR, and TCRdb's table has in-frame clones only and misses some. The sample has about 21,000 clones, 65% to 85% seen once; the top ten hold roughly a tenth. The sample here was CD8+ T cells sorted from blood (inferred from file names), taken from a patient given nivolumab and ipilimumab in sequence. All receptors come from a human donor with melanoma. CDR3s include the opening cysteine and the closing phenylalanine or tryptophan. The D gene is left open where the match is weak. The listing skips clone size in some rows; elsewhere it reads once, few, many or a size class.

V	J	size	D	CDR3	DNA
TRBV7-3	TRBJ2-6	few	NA	CASSPVRSGANVLTF	TGTGCCAGCAGTCCGGTCCGCTCTGGGGCCAACGTCCTGACTTTC
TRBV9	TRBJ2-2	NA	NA	CASSVRGSGGELFF	TGTGCCAGCAGCGTACGGGGGTCCGGGGGGGAGCTGTTTTTT
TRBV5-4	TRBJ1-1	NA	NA	CASSTLTRGTTEAFF	TGTGCCAGCAGCACGCTAACAAGGGGTACGACTGAAGCTTTCTTT
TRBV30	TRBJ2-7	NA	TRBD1	CAWSADRGYEQYF	TGTGCCTGGAGTGCCGACAGGGGTTACGAGCAGTACTTC
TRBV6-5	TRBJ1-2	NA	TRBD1	CASSYSRTGEPYGYTF	TGTGCCAGCAGTTACTCGAGGACAGGGGAGCCTTATGGCTACACCTTC
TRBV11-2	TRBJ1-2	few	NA	CASRTNFRETVPGYGYTF	TGTGCCAGCAGGACAAATTTCCGGGAGACAGTACCCGGCTATGGCTACACCTTC
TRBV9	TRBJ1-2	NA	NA	CASRRGGDGYTF	TGTGCCAGCAGACGTGGAGGGGATGGCTACACCTTC
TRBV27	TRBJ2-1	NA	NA	CASSSSRASSYNEQFF	TGTGCCAGCAGTTCTTCTAGGGCTAGCTCCTACAATGAGCAATTCTTC
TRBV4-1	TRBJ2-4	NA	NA	CASSLTGENIQYF	TGCGCCAGCTCGTTGACGGGGGAAAACATTCAGTACTTC
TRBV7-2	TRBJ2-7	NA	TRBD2	CASSFLAGGPYEQYF	TGTGCCAGCAGCTTCCTAGCGGGAGGGCCATACGAGCAGTACTTC
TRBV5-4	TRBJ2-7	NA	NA	CASSLDFSNYEQYF	TGTGCCAGCAGCTTGGACTTTTCTAACTACGAGCAGTACTTC
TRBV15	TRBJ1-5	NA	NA	CATSRTAFNQPQHF	TGTGCCACCAGCAGGACAGCCTTTAATCAGCCCCAGCATTTT
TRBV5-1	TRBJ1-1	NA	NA	CASSPLQGTNTEAFF	TGCGCCAGCAGCCCCTTGCAGGGAACGAACACTGAAGCTTTCTTT
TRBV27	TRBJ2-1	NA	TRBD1	CASSFTGDEQFF	TGTGCCAGCAGTTTCACAGGGGACGAGCAGTTCTTC
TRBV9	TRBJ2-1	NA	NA	CASSGPDIYNEQFF	TGTGCCAGCAGCGGACCGGACATCTACAATGAGCAGTTCTTC
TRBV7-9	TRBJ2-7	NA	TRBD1	CASSADRVSQYF	TGTGCCAGCAGCGCGGACAGGGTCTCGCAGTACTTC